The T cell receptor beta chain under discussion was sequenced for a study of post-analysis software for immune sequencing data. Study summary: Recorded disease courses covered relapsing-remitting, secondary progressive and progressive-relapsing multiple sclerosis. Some patients had no subtype annotation. Overall study findings and caveats: Under the F measure, samples that were prepared in one batch clustered strongly together. When compared against controls, multiple sclerosis patients showed significantly lower normalized Chao1 diversity. Controls showed lower frequencies than patients for 5 or 6 TRBV segments, and TRBV5-6, TRBV5-1 and TRBV20-1 were among these.

Presence of unique molecular identifiers characterized the TCR beta cDNA libraries. T cells numbering about 0.9 to 11 million gave rise to about 490,000 cDNA molecules. Using its own MiXCR run on the PCR reads, TCRdb lists one record per CDR3 protein. The data contain roughly 620,000 distinct CDR3 sequences, around 44% of them singletons. The V gene lost 5 bases and the J gene lost 0 bases, with 12 bases spanning the gap. The CDR3 length is 14 residues. Per the germline V gene, CDR1 is DFQATT and CDR2 is SNEGSKA (reference sequence). This clonotype was seen more than once but under ten times. Its antigen remains unknown.

The specimen was blood. This sequence originates from a girl aged 10-17 years with multiple sclerosis. J is TRBJ2-3 and V is TRBV20-1; TRBD1 might be the D (6 bases). CDR3 in amino acids: CSALGATSTDTQYF. The CDR3 coding sequence is TGCAGTGCTTTGGGGGCGACTAGCACAGATACGCAGTATTTT.